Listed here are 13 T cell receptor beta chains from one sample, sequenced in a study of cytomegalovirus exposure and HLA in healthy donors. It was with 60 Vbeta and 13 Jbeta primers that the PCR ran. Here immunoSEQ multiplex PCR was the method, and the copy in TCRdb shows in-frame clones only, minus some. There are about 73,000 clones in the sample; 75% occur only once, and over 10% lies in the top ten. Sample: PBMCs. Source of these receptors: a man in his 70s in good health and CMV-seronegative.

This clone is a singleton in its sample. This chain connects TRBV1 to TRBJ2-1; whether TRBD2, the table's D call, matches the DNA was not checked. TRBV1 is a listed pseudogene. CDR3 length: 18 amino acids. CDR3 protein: CTSSQQFPSGGARNEQFF. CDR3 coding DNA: TGCACCAGCAGCCAACAATTCCCTAGCGGGGGGGCCAGGAATGAGCAGTTCTTC.

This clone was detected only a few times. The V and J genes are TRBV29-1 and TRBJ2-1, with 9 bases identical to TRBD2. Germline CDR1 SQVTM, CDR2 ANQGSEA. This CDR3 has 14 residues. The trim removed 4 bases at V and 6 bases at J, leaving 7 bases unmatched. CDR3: CSVATGTSSNEQFF. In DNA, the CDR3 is TGCAGCGTTGCGACCGGGACTAGCTCCAATGAGCAGTTCTTC.

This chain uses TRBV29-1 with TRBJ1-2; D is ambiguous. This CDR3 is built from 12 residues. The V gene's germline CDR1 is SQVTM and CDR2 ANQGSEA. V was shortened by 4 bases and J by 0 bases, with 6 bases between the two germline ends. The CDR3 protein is CSVGETNYGYTF. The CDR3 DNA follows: TGCAGCGTTGGCGAGACTAACTATGGCTACACCTTC.

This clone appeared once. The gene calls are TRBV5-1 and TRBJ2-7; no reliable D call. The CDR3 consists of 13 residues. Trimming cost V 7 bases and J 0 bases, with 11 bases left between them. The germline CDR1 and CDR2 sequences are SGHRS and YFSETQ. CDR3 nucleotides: TGCGCCAGCCCCCGAGGCAGCTCCTACGAGCAGTACTTC. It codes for CASPRGSSYEQYF.

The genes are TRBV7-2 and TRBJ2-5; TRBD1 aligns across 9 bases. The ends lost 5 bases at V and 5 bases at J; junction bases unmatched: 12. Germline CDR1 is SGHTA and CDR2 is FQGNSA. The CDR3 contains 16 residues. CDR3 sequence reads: CASSRSAGTGRETQYF. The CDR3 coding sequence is TGTGCCAGCAGCCGTAGTGCCGGGACAGGGAGGGAGACCCAGTACTTC.

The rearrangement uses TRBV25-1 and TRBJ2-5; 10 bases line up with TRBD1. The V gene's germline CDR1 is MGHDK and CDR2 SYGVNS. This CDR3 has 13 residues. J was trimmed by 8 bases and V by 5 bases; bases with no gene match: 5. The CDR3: CASSSRDRGTQYF. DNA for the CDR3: TGTGCCAGCAGTTCCCGGGACAGGGGTACCCAGTACTTC.

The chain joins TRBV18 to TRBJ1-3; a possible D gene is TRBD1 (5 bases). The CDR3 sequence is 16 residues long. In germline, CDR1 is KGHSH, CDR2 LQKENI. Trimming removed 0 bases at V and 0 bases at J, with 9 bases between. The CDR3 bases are TGTGCCAGCTCACCACCCAGCGGGGGCTCTGGAAACACCATATATTTT. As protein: CASSPPSGGSGNTIYF.

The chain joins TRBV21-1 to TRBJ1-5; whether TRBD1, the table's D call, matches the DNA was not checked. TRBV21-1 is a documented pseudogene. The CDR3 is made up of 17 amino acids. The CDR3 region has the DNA TGTGCCAGCAGCAAAAAGGGGGGACAGGAGAACAATCAGCCCCAGCATTTT. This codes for CASSKKGGQENNQPQHF.

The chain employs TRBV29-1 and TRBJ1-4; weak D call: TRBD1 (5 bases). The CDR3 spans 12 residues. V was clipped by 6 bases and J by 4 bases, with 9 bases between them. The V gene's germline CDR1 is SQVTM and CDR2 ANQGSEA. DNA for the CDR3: TGCAGCGTCCGGGGGAATAATGAAAAACTGTTTTTT. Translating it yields CSVRGNNEKLFF.

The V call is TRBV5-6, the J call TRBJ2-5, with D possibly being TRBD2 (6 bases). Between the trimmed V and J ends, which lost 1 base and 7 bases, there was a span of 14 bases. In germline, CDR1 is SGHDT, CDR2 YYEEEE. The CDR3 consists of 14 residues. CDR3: CASSLRSGTATQYF. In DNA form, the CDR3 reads TGTGCCAGCAGCTTGAGATCGGGGACTGCGACCCAGTACTTC.

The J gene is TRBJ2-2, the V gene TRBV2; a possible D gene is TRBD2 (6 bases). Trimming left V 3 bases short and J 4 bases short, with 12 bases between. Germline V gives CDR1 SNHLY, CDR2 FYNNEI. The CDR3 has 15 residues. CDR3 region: CASSDSGGGTGELFF. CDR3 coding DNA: TGTGCCAGCAGTGATTCCGGGGGAGGCACCGGGGAGCTGTTTTTT.

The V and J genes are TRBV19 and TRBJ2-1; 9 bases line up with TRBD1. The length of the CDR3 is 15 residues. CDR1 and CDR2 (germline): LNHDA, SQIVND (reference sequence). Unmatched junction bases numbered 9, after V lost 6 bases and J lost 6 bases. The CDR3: CASRKRTGDTNEQFF. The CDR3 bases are TGTGCCAGTAGAAAAAGGACAGGGGATACCAATGAGCAGTTCTTC.

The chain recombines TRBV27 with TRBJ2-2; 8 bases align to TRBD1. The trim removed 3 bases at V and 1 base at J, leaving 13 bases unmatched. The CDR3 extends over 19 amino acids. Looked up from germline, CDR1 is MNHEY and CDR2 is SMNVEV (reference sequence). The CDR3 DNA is TGTGCCAGCAGTTTTCGGACAGGGTGGCGTAACATGAACACCGGGGAGCTGTTTTTT. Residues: CASSFRTGWRNMNTGELFF.